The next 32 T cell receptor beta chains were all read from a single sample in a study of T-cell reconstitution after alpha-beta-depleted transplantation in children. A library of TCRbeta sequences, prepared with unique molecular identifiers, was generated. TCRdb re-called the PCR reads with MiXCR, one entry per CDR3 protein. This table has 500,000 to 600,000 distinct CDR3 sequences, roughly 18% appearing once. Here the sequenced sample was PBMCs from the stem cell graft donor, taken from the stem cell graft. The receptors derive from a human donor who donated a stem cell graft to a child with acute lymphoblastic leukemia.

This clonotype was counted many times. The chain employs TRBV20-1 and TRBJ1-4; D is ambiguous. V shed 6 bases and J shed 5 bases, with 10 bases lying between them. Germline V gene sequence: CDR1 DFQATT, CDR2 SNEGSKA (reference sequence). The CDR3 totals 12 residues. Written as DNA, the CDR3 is TGCAGTGCCTCGACTTCCAATGAAAAACTGTTTTTT. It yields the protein CSASTSNEKLFF.

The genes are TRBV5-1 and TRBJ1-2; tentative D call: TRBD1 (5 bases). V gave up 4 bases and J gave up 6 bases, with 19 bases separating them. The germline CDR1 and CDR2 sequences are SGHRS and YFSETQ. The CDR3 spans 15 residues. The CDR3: CASSQGRGLADGYTF. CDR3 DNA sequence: TGCGCCAGCAGCCAAGGCCGGGGGTTGGCGGATGGCTACACCTTC.

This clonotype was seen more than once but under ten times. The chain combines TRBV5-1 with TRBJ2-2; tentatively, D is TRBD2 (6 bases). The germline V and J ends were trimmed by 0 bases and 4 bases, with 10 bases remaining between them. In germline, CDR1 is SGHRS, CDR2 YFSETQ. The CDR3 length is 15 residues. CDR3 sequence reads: CASSLAIGSTGELFF. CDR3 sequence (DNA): TGCGCCAGCAGCTTGGCCATCGGGAGCACCGGGGAGCTGTTTTTT.

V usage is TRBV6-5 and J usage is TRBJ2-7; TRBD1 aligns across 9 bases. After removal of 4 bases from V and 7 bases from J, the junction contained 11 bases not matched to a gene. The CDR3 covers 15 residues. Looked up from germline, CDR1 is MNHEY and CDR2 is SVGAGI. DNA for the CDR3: TGTGCCAGCAGTTCCCGGGACAGGGAGTATGGGGAGCAGTACTTC. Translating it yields CASSSRDREYGEQYF.

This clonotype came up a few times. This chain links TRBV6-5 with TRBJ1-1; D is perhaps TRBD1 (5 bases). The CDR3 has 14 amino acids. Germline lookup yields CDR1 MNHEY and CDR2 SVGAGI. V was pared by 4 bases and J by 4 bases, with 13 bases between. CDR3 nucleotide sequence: TGTGCCAGCAGTTCCTCGTGGCAGGGCACTGAAGCTTTCTTT. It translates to CASSSSWQGTEAFF.

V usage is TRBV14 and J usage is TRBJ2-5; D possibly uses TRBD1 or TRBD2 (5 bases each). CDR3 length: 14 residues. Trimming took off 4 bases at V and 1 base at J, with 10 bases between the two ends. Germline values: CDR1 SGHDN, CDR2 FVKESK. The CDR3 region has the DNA TGTGCCAGCAGCCTAGGGGAGCCCCAAGAGACCCAGTACTTC. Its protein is CASSLGEPQETQYF.

CDR3 sequence (DNA): TGTGCCAGCGGCCTAGGGGGCAATCAGCCCCAGCATTTT. This translates into CASGLGGNQPQHF. V is TRBV25-1 and J is TRBJ1-5; D is perhaps TRBD1 (5 bases). Germline values: CDR1 MGHDK, CDR2 SYGVNS. V was trimmed by 8 bases and J by 2 bases, leaving 10 bases between them. The CDR3 contains 13 residues.

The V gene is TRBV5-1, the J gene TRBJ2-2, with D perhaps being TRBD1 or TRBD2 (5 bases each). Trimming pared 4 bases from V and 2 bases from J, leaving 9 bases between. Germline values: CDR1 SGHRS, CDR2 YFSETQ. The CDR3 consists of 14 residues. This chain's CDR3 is CASSRDGNTGELFF. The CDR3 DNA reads TGCGCCAGCAGCCGGGACGGAAACACCGGGGAGCTGTTTTTT.

The CDR3 protein is CATSRVGGQPQHF. The CDR3 DNA is TGTGCCACCAGCAGAGTGGGGGGTCAGCCCCAGCATTTT. The V call is TRBV15, the J call TRBJ1-5; D perhaps matches TRBD1 (5 bases). This CDR3 spans 13 amino acids. CDR1 is LNHNV, CDR2 YYDKDF, per germline (reference sequence). V lost 1 base and J lost 6, with 7 bases in between.

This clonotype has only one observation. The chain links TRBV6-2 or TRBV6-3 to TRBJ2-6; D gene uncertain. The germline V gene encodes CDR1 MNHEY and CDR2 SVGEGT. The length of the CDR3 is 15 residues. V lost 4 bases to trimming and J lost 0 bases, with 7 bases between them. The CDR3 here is CASSSDASGANVLTF. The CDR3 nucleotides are TGTGCCAGCAGTTCAGACGCCTCTGGGGCCAACGTCCTGACTTTC.

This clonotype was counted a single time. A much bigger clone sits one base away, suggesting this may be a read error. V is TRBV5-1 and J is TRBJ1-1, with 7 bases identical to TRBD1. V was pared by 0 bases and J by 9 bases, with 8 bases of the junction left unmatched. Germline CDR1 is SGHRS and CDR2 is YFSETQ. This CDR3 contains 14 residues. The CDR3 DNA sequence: TGCGCCAGCAGCTTGGCTCTTTCGGGACAGAAAGCTTTCTTT. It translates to CASSLALSGQKAFF.

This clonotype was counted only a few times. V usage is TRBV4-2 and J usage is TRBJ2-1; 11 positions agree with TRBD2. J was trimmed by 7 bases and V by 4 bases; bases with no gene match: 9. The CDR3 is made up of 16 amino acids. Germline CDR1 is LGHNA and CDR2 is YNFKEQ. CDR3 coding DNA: TGTGCCAGCAGCCCCGAACTAGCGGGAGTAGCAAATGAGCAGTTCTTC. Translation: CASSPELAGVANEQFF.

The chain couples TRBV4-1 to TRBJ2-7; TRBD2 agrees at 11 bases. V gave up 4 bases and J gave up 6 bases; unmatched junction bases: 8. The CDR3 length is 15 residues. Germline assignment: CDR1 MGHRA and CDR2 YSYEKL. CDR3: CASSPGASGGFEQYF. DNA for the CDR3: TGCGCCAGCAGCCCCGGGGCTAGCGGGGGGTTCGAGCAGTACTTC.

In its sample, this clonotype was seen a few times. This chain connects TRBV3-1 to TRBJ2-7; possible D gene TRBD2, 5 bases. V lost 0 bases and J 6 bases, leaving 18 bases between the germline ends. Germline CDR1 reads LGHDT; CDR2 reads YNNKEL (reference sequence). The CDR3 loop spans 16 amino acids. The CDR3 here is CASSQDWAGRSFEQYF. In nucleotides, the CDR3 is TGTGCCAGCAGCCAAGATTGGGCGGGCAGGTCTTTCGAGCAGTACTTC.

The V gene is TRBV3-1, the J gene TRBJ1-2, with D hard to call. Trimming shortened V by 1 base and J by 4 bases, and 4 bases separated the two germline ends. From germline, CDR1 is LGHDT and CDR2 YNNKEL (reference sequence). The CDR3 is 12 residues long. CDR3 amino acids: CASSQATYGYTF. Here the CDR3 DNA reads TGTGCCAGCAGCCAAGCGACCTATGGCTACACCTTC.

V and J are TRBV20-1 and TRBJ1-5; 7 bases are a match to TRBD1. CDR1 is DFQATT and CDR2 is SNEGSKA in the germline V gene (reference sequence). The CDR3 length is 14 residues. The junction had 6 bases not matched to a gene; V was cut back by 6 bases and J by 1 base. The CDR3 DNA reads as TGCAGTGCGGACAGGATCGGAAGCAATCAGCCCCAGCATTTT. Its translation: CSADRIGSNQPQHF.

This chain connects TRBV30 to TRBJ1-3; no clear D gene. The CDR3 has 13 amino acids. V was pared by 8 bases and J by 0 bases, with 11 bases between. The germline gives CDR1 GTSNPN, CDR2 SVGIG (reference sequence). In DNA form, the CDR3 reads TGTGCCCTAGACGTAAGCTCTGGAAACACCATATATTTT. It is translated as CALDVSSGNTIYF. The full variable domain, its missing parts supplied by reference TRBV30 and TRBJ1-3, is SQTIHQWPATLVQPVGSPLSLECTVEGTSNPNLYWYRQAAGRGLQLLFYSVGIGQISSEVPQNLSASRPQDRQFILSSKKLLLSDSGFYLCALDVSSGNTIYFGEGSWLTVV.

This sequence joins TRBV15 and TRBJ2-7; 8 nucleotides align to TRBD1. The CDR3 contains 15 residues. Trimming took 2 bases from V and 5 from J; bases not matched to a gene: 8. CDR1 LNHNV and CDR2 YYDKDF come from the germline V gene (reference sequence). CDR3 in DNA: TGTGCCACCAGCAGACCCGACAGGGGCCTGCACGAGCAGTACTTC. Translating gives CATSRPDRGLHEQYF.

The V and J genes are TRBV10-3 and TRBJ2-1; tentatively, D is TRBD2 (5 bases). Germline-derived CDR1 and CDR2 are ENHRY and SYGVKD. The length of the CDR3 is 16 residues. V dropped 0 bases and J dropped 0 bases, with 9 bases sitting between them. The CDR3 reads CAISESKGSSYNEQFF. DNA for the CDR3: TGTGCCATCAGTGAGTCGAAAGGGAGCTCCTACAATGAGCAGTTCTTC.

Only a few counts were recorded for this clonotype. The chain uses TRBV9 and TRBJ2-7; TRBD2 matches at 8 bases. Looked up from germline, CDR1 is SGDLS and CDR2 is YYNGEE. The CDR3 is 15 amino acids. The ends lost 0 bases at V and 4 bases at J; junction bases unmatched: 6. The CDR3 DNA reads TGTGCCAGCAGCGTAGATCCTAGCGGGCGATACGAGCAGTACTTC. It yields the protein CASSVDPSGRYEQYF.

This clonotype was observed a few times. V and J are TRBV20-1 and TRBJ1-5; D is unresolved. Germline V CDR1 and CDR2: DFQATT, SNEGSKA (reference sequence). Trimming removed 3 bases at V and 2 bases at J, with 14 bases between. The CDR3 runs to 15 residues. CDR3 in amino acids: CSASLYGVGNQPQHF. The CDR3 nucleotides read TGCAGTGCTAGTTTATACGGGGTGGGCAATCAGCCCCAGCATTTT.

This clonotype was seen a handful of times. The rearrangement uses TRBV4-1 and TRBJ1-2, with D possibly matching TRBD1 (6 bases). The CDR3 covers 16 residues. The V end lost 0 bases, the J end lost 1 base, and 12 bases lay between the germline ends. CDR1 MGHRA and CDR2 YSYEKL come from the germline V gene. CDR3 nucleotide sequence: TGCGCCAGCAGCCAAGACAACAGGGTGATTAACTATGGCTACACCTTC. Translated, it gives CASSQDNRVINYGYTF.

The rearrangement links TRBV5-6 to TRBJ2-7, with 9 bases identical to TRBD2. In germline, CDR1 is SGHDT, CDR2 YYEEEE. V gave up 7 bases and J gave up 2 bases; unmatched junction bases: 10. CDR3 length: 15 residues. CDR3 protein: CASGSSGALPYEQYF. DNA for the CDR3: TGTGCCAGCGGATCTAGCGGGGCCCTTCCCTACGAGCAGTACTTC.

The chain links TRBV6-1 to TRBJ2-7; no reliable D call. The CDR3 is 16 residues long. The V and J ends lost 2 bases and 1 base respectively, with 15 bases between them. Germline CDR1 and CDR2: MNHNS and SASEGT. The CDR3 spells CASSEYENFDSYEQYF. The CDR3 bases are TGTGCCAGCAGTGAATATGAGAATTTTGATTCCTACGAGCAGTACTTC.

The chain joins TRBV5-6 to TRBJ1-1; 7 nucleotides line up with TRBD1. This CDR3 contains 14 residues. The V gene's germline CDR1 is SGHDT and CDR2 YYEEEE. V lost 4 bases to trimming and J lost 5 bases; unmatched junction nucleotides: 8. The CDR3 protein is CASSLTGRFTEAFF. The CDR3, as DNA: TGTGCCAGCAGCCTGACAGGGCGGTTTACTGAAGCTTTCTTT.

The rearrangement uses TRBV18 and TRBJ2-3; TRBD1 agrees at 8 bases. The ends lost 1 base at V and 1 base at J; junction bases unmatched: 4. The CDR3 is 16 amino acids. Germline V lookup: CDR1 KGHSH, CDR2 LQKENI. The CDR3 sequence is CASSPLMTGGTDTQYF. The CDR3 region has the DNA TGTGCCAGCTCACCACTGATGACAGGGGGCACAGATACGCAGTATTTT.

The CDR3 loop reads CASSFTGGRNTEAFF. The CDR3, as DNA: TGTGCCAGCAGCTTTACAGGGGGCCGCAACACTGAAGCTTTCTTT. V gene TRBV11-3 combines with J gene TRBJ1-1, with 9 bases fitting TRBD1. This CDR3 has 15 residues. Germline CDR1 is SGHNT and CDR2 is YENEEA. Trimming cost V 3 bases and J 2 bases; bases outside gene matches: 4.

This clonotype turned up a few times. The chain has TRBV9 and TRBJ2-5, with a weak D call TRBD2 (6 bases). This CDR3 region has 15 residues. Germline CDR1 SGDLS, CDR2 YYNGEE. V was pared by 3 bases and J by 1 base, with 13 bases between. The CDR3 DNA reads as TGTGCCAGCAGCGAAAGCGGGCTCCCCCAAGAGACCCAGTACTTC. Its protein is CASSESGLPQETQYF.

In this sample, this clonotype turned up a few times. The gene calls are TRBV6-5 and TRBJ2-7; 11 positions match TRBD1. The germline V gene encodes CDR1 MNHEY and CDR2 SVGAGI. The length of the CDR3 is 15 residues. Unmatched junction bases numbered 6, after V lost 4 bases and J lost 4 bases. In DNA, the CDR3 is TGTGCCAGCAGTTCTCGGGACAGGGGGTGGTACGAGCAGTACTTC. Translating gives CASSSRDRGWYEQYF.

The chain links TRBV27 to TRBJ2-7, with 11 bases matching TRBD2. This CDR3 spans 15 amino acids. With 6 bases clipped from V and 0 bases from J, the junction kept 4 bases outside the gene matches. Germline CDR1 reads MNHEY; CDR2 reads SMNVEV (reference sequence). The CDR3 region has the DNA TGTGCCAGCAGGACTAGCGGGGCTAGCTCCTACGAGCAGTACTTC. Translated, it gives CASRTSGASSYEQYF.

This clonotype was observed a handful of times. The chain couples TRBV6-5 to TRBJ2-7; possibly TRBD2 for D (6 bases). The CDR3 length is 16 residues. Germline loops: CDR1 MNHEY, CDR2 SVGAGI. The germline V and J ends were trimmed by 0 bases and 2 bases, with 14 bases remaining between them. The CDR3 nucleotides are TGTGCCAGCAGTTACTCGTGGCGGGGCGCCACCTACGAGCAGTACTTC. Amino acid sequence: CASSYSWRGATYEQYF.

The CDR3 DNA is TGTGCCAGCAGTAGCGGGGCCCCTTACAATGAGCAGTTCTTC. Its translation: CASSSGAPYNEQFF. The chain uses TRBV12-3 or TRBV12-4 and TRBJ2-1, with 7 nucleotides matching TRBD2. J lost 4 bases, V lost 5 bases, and 5 bases had no gene match. CDR3 length: 14 amino acids.